Detailed here is one T cell receptor beta chain. Some clones are missing from TCRdb's copy, which holds only in-frame ones; the method was immunoSEQ multiplex PCR. The data show 150,000 to 200,000 clones, 91% seen once. Germline values: CDR1 MNHEY, CDR2 SMNVEV (reference sequence). The CDR3 has 12 amino acids. The ends were cut back, 2 bases at V and 4 bases at J, with 5 bases in the middle. These data come from a study of control samples from healthy donors and cancer patients. Sequenced input: blood. This receptor was obtained from a woman between 25 and 40 years old in good health. The chain joins TRBV27 to TRBJ1-2, with a weak D call TRBD1 (5 bases). The CDR3 bases are TGTGCCAGCAGTTTACAGGGCTATGGCTACACCTTC. It codes for CASSLQGYGYTF.